This T cell receptor beta chain was identified in a study of cytomegalovirus exposure and HLA in healthy donors. Overall study results and limits: It was shown in a later analysis that HLA-associated TCR beta chains were more clonally expanded than other, equally common chains. Among donors in an Asian-associated ancestry cluster, a later analysis reportedly found fewer N-insertions than the approximately 700-donor mean. Some V segments, TRBV6-2 and TRBV6-3 among them, were indistinguishable and were therefore excluded. An analysis that was carried out later associated 16,951 TCR beta sequences with HLA alleles at 0.05 false discovery rate.

This CDR3 is 17 amino acids long. The V gene end was trimmed by 0 bases and the J gene end by 4 bases; junction bases not matched to a gene: 8. CDR1 is SGHVS, CDR2 FNYEAQ, per germline. Primers: 60 Vbeta forward and 13 Jbeta reverse. Produced via immunoSEQ multiplex PCR; TCRdb's table is partial and in-frame only. The sample lists about 220,000 clones, about 70% occurring once. About this clone: What it binds is not known.

This receptor was identified in a woman younger than 45 in good health and CMV-seronegative. V and J are TRBV7-6 and TRBJ2-1; TRBD2 matches 8 bases. The sample comprised PBMCs. The CDR3 region is CASSLAIAGKGYNEQFF. CDR3 nucleotides: TGTGCCAGCAGCTTAGCAATAGCGGGAAAAGGGTACAATGAGCAGTTCTTC.